This TCR beta chain was identified during a study of T cell repertoires in cytomegalovirus infection. The wider study: HLA-B-restricted CMV epitopes that are well studied were used alongside recently identified HLA-C-restricted ones. CMV infection plus the matching HLA type was flagged by public TCR beta signatures. Study-wide results and limits: Pooled public TCR beta family frequency picked out CMV carriers with the relevant HLA. The ex vivo response was dominated by HLA-C-restricted CMV-specific TCR beta clonotypes.

Germline-derived CDR1 and CDR2 are MGHRA and YSYEKL. This CDR3 is built from 13 residues. V lost 1 base and J lost 8, with 9 bases in between. This clonotype was seen only a few times. Its antigen is not identified. MiXCR was run by TCRdb on the reads, yielding one entry per CDR3 protein. The sample comprises approximately 50,000 distinct CDR3 sequences, roughly a fifth of which are singletons, and 80% rests with the top ten. This receptor was identified in a human donor in good health (CMV status not recorded). Some clones in this sample may be carry-over from other donors' samples. V usage is TRBV4-1 and J usage is TRBJ2-1, with unresolved D. The source was CD8+ T cells from cultured PBMCs, collected from culture after CMV antigen stimulation. CDR3 loop: CASSQGVADEQFF. The CDR3 region has the DNA TGCGCCAGCAGCCAAGGCGTAGCAGATGAGCAGTTCTTC.